One sample yielded the 25 T cell receptor beta chains listed below, sequenced in a study of T cell responses to AZD1222 COVID-19 vaccine. Sequencing used immunoSEQ multiplex PCR; TCRdb keeps in-frame clones, though not all of them. The sample yields around 65,000 clones, around 78% seen once. Sequenced here: peripheral blood, sampled 28 days after the second AZD1222 dose. The receptors derive from an adult who received the AZD1222 COVID-19 vaccine.

The chain is built from TRBV19 and TRBJ2-3, with D perhaps TRBD2 (6 bases). The CDR3 totals 15 residues. Trimming shortened V by 5 bases and J by 2 bases, and 14 bases separated the two germline ends. Looked up from germline, CDR1 is LNHDA and CDR2 is SQIVND (reference sequence). CDR3 in DNA: TGTGCCAGTAGTTTTAACCGGGGGTCCACAGATACGCAGTATTTT. Its protein is CASSFNRGSTDTQYF.

This chain links TRBV10-3 with TRBJ2-6; 8 bases match TRBD1. Germline-derived CDR1 and CDR2 are ENHRY and SYGVKD. This CDR3 has 18 amino acids. V was clipped by 0 bases and J by 0 bases; unmatched bases: 4. The CDR3 loop is CAISESSGQGSGANVLTF. Written as DNA, the CDR3 is TGTGCCATCAGTGAGTCTTCAGGACAGGGCTCTGGGGCCAACGTCCTGACTTTC.

CDR3 protein: CASSYLGGQRETQYF. CDR3 bases: TGTGCCAGCAGTTATCTAGGAGGACAACGAGAGACCCAGTACTTC. This sequence joins TRBV6-5 and TRBJ2-5; D is possibly TRBD1 or TRBD2 (5 bases each). The CDR3 extends over 15 amino acids. Per the germline V gene, CDR1 is MNHEY and CDR2 is SVGAGI. Trimming pared 3 bases from V and 4 bases from J, leaving 15 bases between.

This rearrangement joins TRBV7-9 to TRBJ2-2; the match to TRBD1 covers 7 bases. V lost 6 bases to trimming and J lost 3 bases; unmatched junction nucleotides: 10. The CDR3 consists of 16 residues. Germline V gene data show CDR1 as SEHNR and CDR2 as FQNEAQ (reference sequence). The CDR3 spells CASRPRDSRYTGELFF. Written as DNA, the CDR3 is TGTGCCAGCAGGCCCCGGGACAGCCGATACACCGGGGAGCTGTTTTTT.

This chain joins TRBV5-1 and TRBJ1-4, with no clear D. Between the trimmed V and J ends, which lost 3 bases and 6 bases, there was a span of 12 bases. The CDR3 loop spans 14 amino acids. The germline CDR1 and CDR2 sequences are SGHRS and YFSETQ. CDR3 sequence (DNA): TGCGCCAGCAGCTCGTCTATTCCCCATGAAAAACTGTTTTTT. Protein sequence: CASSSSIPHEKLFF.

The V call is TRBV3-1 (or the pseudogene TRBV3-2), the J call TRBJ2-7; D possibly corresponds to TRBD1 (5 bases). Per germline, CDR1 LGHDT and CDR2 YNNKEL (reference sequence). This CDR3 has 16 amino acids. V lost 1 base to trimming and J lost 0 bases, with 13 bases between them. The CDR3 nucleotides are TGTGCCAGCAGCCAAGGATTAGGGGCGATCTCCTACGAGCAGTACTTC. This translates into CASSQGLGAISYEQYF.

The chain is built from TRBV5-1 and TRBJ1-1; 7 bases are a match to TRBD1. Trimming cost V 4 bases and J 4 bases; bases outside gene matches: 10. Germline V gene data show CDR1 as SGHRS and CDR2 as YFSETQ. The CDR3 spans 15 residues. The CDR3 nucleotides are TGCGCCAGCAGCCAAAACAGGGGTTTGGGCACTGAAGCTTTCTTT. Residues: CASSQNRGLGTEAFF. Full variable domain (missing parts from reference TRBV5-1 and TRBJ1-1): KAGVTQTPRYLIKTRGQQVTLSCSPISGHRSVSWYQQTPGQGLQFLFEYFSETQRNKGNFPGRFSGRQFSNSRSEMNVSTLELGDSALYLCASSQNRGLGTEAFFGQGTRLTVV.

This clone showed up just a few times. The rearrangement joins TRBV24-1 to TRBJ1-2; tentatively, D is TRBD1 (6 bases). Per the germline V gene, CDR1 is KGHDR and CDR2 is SFDVKD. V was shortened by 9 bases and J by 6 bases, with 16 bases between the two germline ends. The CDR3 runs to 13 residues. CDR3 residues: CATGSGAGDGYTF. CDR3 DNA sequence: TGTGCCACCGGCTCAGGGGCAGGGGATGGCTACACCTTC.

The V gene is TRBV11-2, the J gene TRBJ1-3; D perhaps matches TRBD1 (5 bases). This CDR3 contains 16 residues. CDR1 SGHAT and CDR2 FQNNGV come from the germline V gene. Trimming cost V 5 bases and J 2 bases, with 16 bases left between them. CDR3 sequence reads: CASSPSRTLAGNTIYF. CDR3 in DNA: TGTGCCAGCAGCCCTTCGAGGACATTGGCTGGAAACACCATATATTTT. Combining the CDR3 with reference TRBV11-2 and TRBJ1-3 gives the whole variable domain EAGVAQSPRYKIIEKRQSVAFWCNPISGHATLYWYQQILGQGPKLLIQFQNNGVVDDSQLPKDRFSAERLKGVDSTLKIQPAKLEDSAVYLCASSPSRTLAGNTIYFGEGSWLTVV.

The chain uses TRBV5-1 and TRBJ1-2; 7 bases fit TRBD1. The J segment lost 2 bases and the V segment lost 4 bases, leaving 5 bases of the junction unmatched. The CDR3 has 14 residues. CDR1 SGHRS and CDR2 YFSETQ come from the germline V gene. The CDR3 reads CASSPGQINYGYTF. The CDR3 nucleotides read TGCGCCAGCAGCCCGGGACAGATAAACTATGGCTACACCTTC.

V is TRBV18 and J is TRBJ1-4, with 9 bases aligning to TRBD1. The CDR3 has 15 residues. Per the germline V gene, CDR1 is KGHSH and CDR2 is LQKENI. Trimming removed 3 bases from V and 4 bases from J; junction bases left unmatched: 3. The CDR3 nucleotides read TGTGCCAGCTCACCCATGGGACAGGGTAATGAAAAACTGTTTTTT. Its protein product is CASSPMGQGNEKLFF.

The genes are TRBV11-2 and TRBJ1-3, with D hard to call. CDR1 and CDR2 from the germline V gene are SGHAT and FQNNGV. Trimming took 6 bases from V and 0 from J, leaving 6 bases between them. CDR3 length equals 13 residues. CDR3 in amino acids: CASSPNSGNTIYF. CDR3 DNA: TGTGCCAGCAGTCCAAACTCTGGAAACACCATATATTTT.

V is TRBV5-1 and J is TRBJ2-3; the match to TRBD2 covers 9 bases. The CDR3 extends over 16 amino acids. The V segment lost 0 bases and the J segment 2 bases; nucleotides outside the gene matches: 4. Germline CDR1 SGHRS, CDR2 YFSETQ. The CDR3 reads CASSLGAGGPTDTQYF. CDR3 DNA: TGCGCCAGCAGCTTGGGGGCGGGGGGGCCCACAGATACGCAGTATTTT.

In its sample, this clone was seen a few times. The chain employs TRBV5-4 and TRBJ2-7, with TRBD1 matching 9 bases. Germline CDR1 is SGHNT and CDR2 is YYREEE (reference sequence). With 5 bases clipped from V and 2 bases from J, the junction kept 11 bases outside the gene matches. CDR3 length equals 16 residues. The CDR3 bases are TGTGCCAGCAGTGAAGCCAGGACAGGGGTCGCCTACGAGCAGTACTTC. Translation: CASSEARTGVAYEQYF.

This chain links TRBV7-2 with TRBJ2-5; 10 positions agree with TRBD2. The V and J ends lost 5 bases and 5 bases, in that order; junction bases with no gene match: 8. There are 15 residues in the CDR3. Germline V lookup: CDR1 SGHTA, CDR2 FQGNSA. CDR3 DNA: TGTGCCAGCAGCCCCAGCGGGAGGGCGAGGGAGACCCAGTACTTC. It translates to CASSPSGRARETQYF.

The rearrangement uses TRBV7-8 and TRBJ2-7, with D perhaps matching TRBD1 (5 bases). V was pared by 5 bases and J by 2 bases, with 13 bases between. The CDR3 extends over 14 amino acids. Germline CDR1 SGHVS, CDR2 FQNEAQ. CDR3 coding DNA: TGTGCCAGCAGCCCCTTAGGGGCCGCCTACGAGCAGTACTTC. Encoded protein: CASSPLGAAYEQYF.

This rearrangement joins TRBV5-4 to TRBJ1-4, with TRBD1 matching over 9 bases. CDR1 SGHNT and CDR2 YYREEE come from the germline V gene (reference sequence). Trimming cost V 4 bases and J 6 bases; bases outside gene matches: 4. The CDR3 extends over 14 amino acids. The CDR3 region is CASSLQGADEKLFF. CDR3 DNA: TGTGCCAGCAGCCTACAGGGGGCAGATGAAAAACTGTTTTTT.

The CDR3 nucleotides are TGCAGCGTTGAAGACCCGTACAGGGTCACTGAAGCTTTCTTT. This codes for CSVEDPYRVTEAFF. The rearrangement uses TRBV29-1 and TRBJ1-1; tentative D call: TRBD1 (6 bases). CDR1 and CDR2 (germline): SQVTM, ANQGSEA. The germline V and J ends were trimmed by 0 bases and 4 bases, with 12 bases remaining between them. The length of the CDR3 is 14 residues.

The J gene is TRBJ1-1, the V gene TRBV6-5; no firm D call. CDR3 length equals 13 residues. V gave up 3 bases and J gave up 1 base, with 6 bases separating them. Germline assignment: CDR1 MNHEY and CDR2 SVGAGI. The CDR3 loop is CASSYDSNTEAFF. The CDR3 DNA reads TGTGCCAGCAGTTATGATTCGAACACTGAAGCTTTCTTT.

Details on this clone: Other nucleotide sequences from this sample produce the same CDR3. V and J are TRBV20-1 and TRBJ2-5, with D possibly matching TRBD1 (5 bases). CDR3 size: 10 residues. CDR1 and CDR2 from the germline V gene are DFQATT and SNEGSKA (reference sequence). The ends were cut back, 6 bases at V and 5 bases at J, with 7 bases in the middle. This chain's CDR3 is CSARQETQYF. Written as DNA, the CDR3 is TGCAGTGCCCGACAGGAGACCCAGTACTTC.

At least ten counts were recorded for this clone. The V call is TRBV4-1, the J call TRBJ1-2; no definite D call. Deletions cut 5 bases from V and 3 bases from J, with 10 bases between. In germline, CDR1 is MGHRA, CDR2 YSYEKL. The CDR3 length is 13 residues. CDR3 residues: CASSEGNYYGYTF. Written as DNA, the CDR3 is TGCGCCAGCAGCGAGGGTAATTACTATGGCTACACCTTC.

The CDR3 protein is CASTPGTGIHEQYF. CDR3 in DNA: TGTGCCAGCACCCCGGGGACAGGGATCCACGAGCAGTACTTC. The chain links TRBV6-5 to TRBJ2-7, with 9 bases fitting TRBD1. In germline, CDR1 is MNHEY, CDR2 SVGAGI. V was clipped by 7 bases and J by 5 bases; unmatched bases: 9. The CDR3 has 14 residues.

In regard to this clone: In the same sample, other DNA sequences code for this CDR3. The gene calls are TRBV18 and TRBJ2-5; tentatively, D is TRBD1 (5 bases). Germline lookup yields CDR1 KGHSH and CDR2 LQKENI. This CDR3 has 13 residues. Trimming removed 3 bases at V and 2 bases at J, with 7 bases between. The CDR3 sequence: CASSPGQQETQYF. The CDR3 region has the DNA TGTGCCAGCTCACCGGGGCAGCAAGAGACCCAGTACTTC.

The V gene is TRBV7-9, the J gene TRBJ2-7; D unresolved. CDR1 is SEHNR, CDR2 FQNEAQ, per germline (reference sequence). The V end was cut by 5 bases, the J end by 6 bases, with 11 bases between. The CDR3 is made up of 12 amino acids. The CDR3: CASSDITPEQYF. CDR3 DNA: TGTGCCAGCAGCGACATAACCCCCGAGCAGTACTTC.

This rearrangement joins TRBV18 to TRBJ1-5; D gene unclear. The V end was cut by 7 bases, the J end by 1 base, with 11 bases between. The CDR3 loop spans 14 amino acids. Germline lookup yields CDR1 KGHSH and CDR2 LQKENI. CDR3: CASFDTESNQPQHF. The DNA for the CDR3 is TGTGCCAGCTTCGACACGGAGAGCAATCAGCCCCAGCATTTT.